What follows are 29 T cell receptor beta chains derived from one specimen sequenced in a study of cytomegalovirus exposure and HLA in healthy donors. This PCR relied on a set of 60 Vbeta primers and 13 Jbeta primers. Sequencing used immunoSEQ multiplex PCR; TCRdb keeps in-frame clones, though not all of them. Of around 170,000 clones in the sample, 78% were seen once. The sequencing sample was made of PBMCs. These receptors were taken from a woman aged 40 to 50 in good health and CMV-seropositive.

The V call is TRBV6-5, the J call TRBJ1-4; D not resolved. Germline V lookup: CDR1 MNHEY, CDR2 SVGAGI. CDR3 length equals 15 residues. V lost 0 bases to trimming and J lost 4 bases, with 9 bases between them. As DNA, the CDR3 is TGTGCCAGCAGTTACTCCGGGTTCGGTAATGAAAAACTGTTTTTT. This codes for CASSYSGFGNEKLFF.

Details on this clone: The germline gene is not matched at one end of the junction; a read error may be the cause. The J gene is TRBJ2-4, the V gene TRBV6-1; 7 bases match TRBD2. Germline V gives CDR1 MNHNS, CDR2 SASEGT. CDR3 size: 16 residues. The CDR3 here is CASSEIVGGTKNSQYF. CDR3 in DNA: TGTGCCAGCAGTGAAATCGTGGGAGGGACCAAAAACAGTCAGTACTTC.

The rearrangement uses TRBV11-3 and TRBJ2-1; 10 bases match TRBD2. Germline values: CDR1 SGHNT, CDR2 YENEEA. The junction had 6 bases not matched to a gene; V was cut back by 3 bases and J by 7 bases. This CDR3 region has 15 residues. As DNA, the CDR3 is TGTGCCAGCAGCTTCTCTAGCGGGGGTGGGAATGAGCAGTTCTTC. Translated, it gives CASSFSSGGGNEQFF.

Regarding this clone: One end of the junction fails to match germline, which may point to a read error. V gene TRBV7-7 combines with J gene TRBJ2-3; 7 bases match TRBD2. The CDR3 is 16 amino acids. Germline values: CDR1 SSHAT, CDR2 FNYEAQ (reference sequence). The CDR3 loop reads CASSPGRAGRTDTQYF. The CDR3 DNA is TGTGCTAGCAGCCCAGGAAGAGCGGGGCGCACAGATACGCAGTATTTT. Looking up the rest from reference TRBV7-7 and TRBJ2-3 gives the full variable domain: GAGVSQSPRYKVTKRGQDVTLRCDPISSHATLYWYQQALGQGPEFLTYFNYEAQPDKSGLPSDRFSAERPEGSISTLTIQRTEQRDSAMYRCASSPGRAGRTDTQYFGPGTRLTVL.

The chain uses TRBV5-1 and TRBJ2-3; the D gene is possibly TRBD2 (6 bases). The CDR3 spans 14 residues. With 4 bases removed from V and 5 bases from J, the gap between germline ends came to 14 bases. Germline values: CDR1 SGHRS, CDR2 YFSETQ. CDR3 nucleotide sequence: TGCGCCAGCAGCGCGGAGGGCCGGCGAGATACGCAGTATTTT. This codes for CASSAEGRRDTQYF.

About this clone: A much more abundant neighbour one base away suggests this may be a read error. The chain is built from TRBV5-1 and TRBJ1-1; 9 bases are a match to TRBD1. This CDR3 spans 13 amino acids. Losses at the gene ends were 4 bases for V and 11 bases for J; bases not matched to a gene: 9. Germline V lookup: CDR1 SGHRS, CDR2 YFSETQ. The CDR3 sequence is CASSHPLQGAAFF. In DNA, the CDR3 is TGCGCCAGCAGCCACCCCCTACAGGGGGCCGCTTTCTTT.

Only one count was recorded for this clone. The chain recombines TRBV5-1 with TRBJ2-2, with 7 bases identical to TRBD2. This CDR3 is built from 14 residues. CDR1 is SGHRS, CDR2 YFSETQ, per germline. Trimming took 3 bases from V and 3 from J; bases not matched to a gene: 2. As DNA, the CDR3 is TGCGCCAGCAGCTCCGGGGGGTACACCGGGGAGCTGTTTTTT. This encodes CASSSGGYTGELFF.

This chain joins TRBV9 and TRBJ2-1; TRBD2 aligns across 7 bases. J was trimmed by 9 bases and V by 0 bases; bases with no gene match: 6. CDR3 size: 14 residues. Germline CDR1 is SGDLS and CDR2 is YYNGEE. Here the CDR3 reads CASSVVGGGSEQFF. In DNA form, the CDR3 reads TGTGCCAGCAGCGTAGTCGGGGGAGGGAGTGAGCAGTTCTTC.

This clone was seen once. The rearrangement joins TRBV15 to TRBJ1-1; tentative D call: TRBD1 (5 bases). Trimming stripped 0 bases from V and 4 bases from J, with 9 bases between. The germline V gene has CDR1 LNHNV and CDR2 YYDKDF (reference sequence). This CDR3 is 14 amino acids long. CDR3 loop: CATSREGARTEAFF. Written as DNA, the CDR3 is TGTGCCACCAGCAGAGAAGGGGCGCGCACTGAAGCTTTCTTT.

This clone has a single count. Compared with germline, one end of the junction differs, possibly owing to a read error. V gene TRBV30 combines with J gene TRBJ2-6, with TRBD1 as a possible D gene (6 bases). The CDR3 is 12 amino acids. Germline loops: CDR1 GTSNPN, CDR2 SVGIG (reference sequence). Written as DNA, the CDR3 is TGTGCCTTCCTCTGGGGGCCCAACGGCCTGACTTTC. This translates into CAFLWGPNGLTF. Together with reference TRBV30 and TRBJ2-6, the CDR3 gives the full variable domain: SQTIHQWPATLVQPVGSPLSLECTVEGTSNPNLYWYRQAAGRGLQLLFYSVGIGQISSEVPQNLSASRPQDRQFILSSKKLLLSDSGFYLCAFLWGPNGLTFGAGSRLTVL.

The sample holds a few counts of this clone. The rearrangement uses TRBV7-3 and TRBJ2-7, with 13 bases identical to TRBD2. Trimming cost V 3 bases and J 3 bases; bases outside gene matches: 5. CDR1 and CDR2 (germline): SGHTA, FQGTGA. CDR3 size: 16 residues. The CDR3: CASSLGTSGAGYEQYF. The CDR3 coding sequence is TGTGCCAGCAGCTTGGGGACTAGCGGGGCGGGCTACGAGCAGTACTTC.

The J gene is TRBJ2-5, the V gene TRBV19; 8 nucleotides align to TRBD1. Trimming cost V 3 bases and J 1 base; bases outside gene matches: 4. This CDR3 is 15 amino acids long. Looked up from germline, CDR1 is LNHDA and CDR2 is SQIVND (reference sequence). CDR3 sequence reads: CASSIRGQAQETQYF. CDR3 nucleotide sequence: TGTGCCAGTAGTATTCGGGGACAGGCCCAAGAGACCCAGTACTTC.

The chain couples TRBV7-8 to TRBJ2-7, with D perhaps TRBD2 (5 bases). This CDR3 spans 17 amino acids. V lost 1 base and J lost 2, with 18 bases in between. Germline lookup yields CDR1 SGHVS and CDR2 FQNEAQ. The CDR3 DNA follows: TGTGCCAGCAGCTTAGATTTGGGGAACGGAGGACCCTACGAGCAGTACTTC. It codes for CASSLDLGNGGPYEQYF. Together with reference TRBV7-8 and TRBJ2-7, the CDR3 gives the full variable domain: GAGVSQSPRYKVAKRGQDVALRCDPISGHVSLFWYQQALGQGPEFLTYFQNEAQLDKSGLPSDRFFAERPEGSVSTLKIQRTQQEDSAVYLCASSLDLGNGGPYEQYFGPGTRLTVT.

The V and J genes are TRBV7-9 and TRBJ2-7, with no clear D. V dropped 5 bases and J dropped 2 bases, with 10 bases sitting between them. Germline V gene sequence: CDR1 SEHNR, CDR2 FQNEAQ (reference sequence). This CDR3 region has 13 residues. Here the CDR3 DNA reads TGTGCCAGCAGCCAGTACGTCCCCTACGAGCAGTACTTC. It translates to CASSQYVPYEQYF.

This chain connects TRBV10-3 to TRBJ1-1; no firm D call. This CDR3 region has 14 residues. CDR1 ENHRY and CDR2 SYGVKD come from the germline V gene. The germline V and J ends were trimmed by 5 bases and 6 bases, with 16 bases remaining between them. The CDR3 loop reads CAISSGRDLAEAFF. As DNA, the CDR3 is TGTGCCATCAGTTCGGGGAGGGATCTCGCTGAAGCTTTCTTT.

This chain connects TRBV14 to TRBJ1-2; no firm D call. The CDR3 runs to 12 residues. CDR1 and CDR2 (germline): SGHDN, FVKESK. V lost 1 base to trimming and J lost 7 bases, with 7 bases between them. The CDR3 DNA reads TGTGCCAGCAGCCAAGGGCCCCTTGGCTACACCTTC. It yields the protein CASSQGPLGYTF.

The rearrangement links TRBV6-6 to TRBJ1-2; D is possibly TRBD1 (6 bases). The CDR3 runs to 13 residues. Per germline, CDR1 MNHNY and CDR2 SVGAGI (reference sequence). This CDR3 reads CATSGGLDYGYTF. DNA for the CDR3: TGTGCTACGTCCGGGGGGCTCGACTATGGCTACACCTTC.

The V and J genes are TRBV7-3 and TRBJ2-1; D may be TRBD1 (6 bases). CDR3 size: 16 residues. CDR1 and CDR2 from the germline V gene are SGHTA and FQGTGA. Trimming shortened V by 5 bases and J by 6 bases, and 20 bases separated the two germline ends. The DNA for the CDR3 is TGTGCCAGCAGCAACCGGGACAATTCAGGGAGCAATGAGCAGTTCTTC. It codes for CASSNRDNSGSNEQFF.

The CDR3 DNA sequence: TGCGCCAGCAGCAATGGACAGGGGGCTTATGGCTACACCTTC. Amino acid sequence: CASSNGQGAYGYTF. This rearrangement joins TRBV4-1 to TRBJ1-2, with 11 bases identical to TRBD1. The CDR3 is made up of 14 amino acids. The junction had 4 bases not matched to a gene; V was cut back by 5 bases and J by 5 bases. CDR1 MGHRA and CDR2 YSYEKL come from the germline V gene.

V usage is TRBV28 and J usage is TRBJ2-7; tentative D call: TRBD1 (5 bases). In germline, CDR1 is MDHEN, CDR2 SYDVKM. There are 12 residues in the CDR3. V was trimmed by 5 bases and J by 5 bases, leaving 10 bases between them. CDR3 amino acids: CASSQGANEQYF. CDR3 DNA sequence: TGTGCCAGCAGTCAAGGGGCGAACGAGCAGTACTTC.

The chain is built from TRBV7-6 and TRBJ2-7; 9 positions agree with TRBD2. This CDR3 spans 17 amino acids. The V gene's germline CDR1 is SGHVS and CDR2 FNYEAQ. The V gene end was trimmed by 2 bases and the J gene end by 1 base; junction bases not matched to a gene: 9. This CDR3 is CASSLSPPAGGSYEQYF. In nucleotides, the CDR3 is TGTGCCAGCAGCTTATCCCCCCCAGCGGGGGGTTCCTACGAGCAGTACTTC.

This clone has a handful of counts. The chain joins TRBV19 to TRBJ1-6; TRBD1 is a possible D gene (6 bases). CDR3 length: 17 amino acids. Germline V gene lookup returns CDR1 LNHDA and CDR2 SQIVND (reference sequence). Trimming removed 0 bases from V and 9 bases from J, with 18 bases in between. CDR3 in amino acids: CASSIDGPGHRPSPLHF. The CDR3 nucleotides are TGTGCCAGTAGTATAGATGGGCCGGGACATCGTCCTTCACCCCTCCACTTT. Full variable domain (outside the CDR3, taken from reference TRBV19 and TRBJ1-6): DGGITQSPKYLFRKEGQNVTLSCEQNLNHDAMYWYRQDPGQGLRLIYYSQIVNDFQKGDIAEGYSVSREKKESFPLTVTSAQKNPTAFYLCASSIDGPGHRPSPLHFGNGTRLTVT.

V is TRBV6-5 and J is TRBJ1-1, with D possibly matching TRBD1 (5 bases). This CDR3 has 14 residues. Deletions cut 6 bases from V and 2 bases from J, with 13 bases between. From germline, CDR1 is MNHEY and CDR2 SVGAGI. This CDR3 reads CASSPSGTNTEAFF. DNA of the CDR3: TGTGCCAGCAGCCCCAGCGGGACCAACACTGAAGCTTTCTTT.

The chain links TRBV10-1 to TRBJ2-2, with D maybe TRBD2 (7 bases). The V and J ends lost 3 bases and 4 bases respectively, with 12 bases between them. The CDR3 length is 15 residues. Germline loops: CDR1 WNHNN, CDR2 SYGVQD (reference sequence). In DNA, the CDR3 is TGCGCCAGCAGTGACCCGGGGGGCCTCACCGGGGAGCTGTTTTTT. Protein: CASSDPGGLTGELFF.

This clone occurred once. J is TRBJ2-3 and V is TRBV5-1; D gene ambiguous. There are 13 residues in the CDR3. Trimming left V 3 bases short and J 6 bases short, with 11 bases between. Germline values: CDR1 SGHRS, CDR2 YFSETQ. CDR3 in DNA: TGCGCCAGCAGCTCCCAGAAGCGCGATACGCAGTATTTT. It specifies CASSSQKRDTQYF.

V and J are TRBV5-1 and TRBJ2-2; no clear D. The CDR3 covers 15 residues. Trimming pared 4 bases from V and 0 bases from J, leaving 10 bases between. The germline gives CDR1 SGHRS, CDR2 YFSETQ. The CDR3 protein is CASSGQSTNTGELFF. The CDR3 DNA sequence: TGCGCCAGCAGCGGGCAGAGCACGAACACCGGGGAGCTGTTTTTT.

The chain carries TRBV4-3 and TRBJ1-2, with D tentatively TRBD1 (5 bases). CDR1 and CDR2 from the germline V gene are LGHNA and YSLEER. The germline V and J ends were trimmed by 1 base and 3 bases, with 9 bases remaining between them. The CDR3 consists of 14 residues. CDR3 in DNA: TGCGCCAGCAGCCAAGGCATAGGGGACTATGGCTACACCTTC. Its translation is CASSQGIGDYGYTF.

V is TRBV7-8 and J is TRBJ1-4; the D gene is possibly TRBD1 (6 bases). V was trimmed by 5 bases and J by 6 bases, leaving 13 bases between them. Germline values: CDR1 SGHVS, CDR2 FQNEAQ. This CDR3 is built from 14 residues. This CDR3 is CASSVDRSDEKLFF. DNA for the CDR3: TGTGCCAGCAGCGTAGACAGGTCAGATGAAAAACTGTTTTTT.

This chain uses TRBV18 with TRBJ1-2; no definite D call. Germline assignment: CDR1 KGHSH and CDR2 LQKENI. The V end lost 0 bases, the J end lost 2 bases, and 13 bases lay between the germline ends. This CDR3 region has 16 residues. CDR3 sequence (DNA): TGTGCCAGCTCACCACCGTTCCCGACCGGGAACTATGGCTACACCTTC. It encodes CASSPPFPTGNYGYTF.